The 15 T cell receptor beta chains listed next were all sequenced from one sample in a study of CXCR3-negative and CXCR3-positive naive CD8 T cells. Findings and caveats of the study: More hydrophobic TRB CDR3s occurred in CXCR3-positive than in CXCR3-negative naive cells.

With UMI labels, 5' RACE was used to prepare the TRB cDNA libraries. One entry per CDR3 protein, without DNA, is what TCRdb gives after re-calling the 5' RACE reads. This repertoire includes around 140,000 distinct CDR3 sequences. These receptors' targets are unknown. The sequenced sample consisted of naive CXCR3+ CD8+ T cells from blood. Subset in this sample: CD45RO-CCR7+CD27+CD95- naive CD8+ T cells expressing CXCR3 (TNR3+). The receptors here all came from a human donor in good health. Some clones in this sample may be carry-over from other donors' samples.

The chain carries TRBV28 and TRBJ2-7; the D gene TCRdb calls, TRBD1, cannot be checked with no DNA. The germline CDR1 and CDR2 sequences are MDHEN and SYDVKM. The CDR3 extends over 15 amino acids. CDR3 loop: CASSTWDGEAYEQYF.

The chain employs TRBV6-6 and TRBJ1-5; TCRdb names TRBD1, which stays unverified in the absence of DNA. Germline loops: CDR1 MNHNY, CDR2 SVGAGI (reference sequence). CDR3 size: 17 residues. CDR3 sequence: CASSYSPDRGNNQPQHF.

V gene TRBV10-3 combines with J gene TRBJ2-7. The CDR3 runs to 15 residues. CDR1 and CDR2 (germline): ENHRY, SYGVKD. The CDR3 spells CAISESTVVSHEQYF.

V is TRBV9 and J is TRBJ2-1; TCRdb reports TRBD2, a call that lacks DNA to check it against. This CDR3 region has 15 residues. Germline-derived CDR1 and CDR2 are SGDLS and YYNGEE. CDR3 in amino acids: CASSPTSGRANEQFF.

The rearrangement links TRBV29-1 to TRBJ2-1; TCRdb indicates TRBD2, and absent DNA this call remains unverified. Germline CDR1 reads SQVTM; CDR2 reads ANQGSEA. This CDR3 is 17 amino acids long. CDR3: CSVPGLAGVVFSNEQFF.

The chain carries TRBV12-3 or TRBV12-4 and TRBJ2-1. This CDR3 has 12 amino acids. The chain's CDR3 is CASGSSYNEQFF.

V gene TRBV5-1 combines with J gene TRBJ2-7; checking the TCRdb D call of TRBD1 is not possible without DNA. This CDR3 has 16 amino acids. CDR1 is SGHRS, CDR2 YFSETQ, per germline. The CDR3 loop reads CASSLNRAWPSYEQYF.

This chain connects TRBV28 to TRBJ1-1; checking the TCRdb D call of TRBD1 is not possible without DNA. Germline V lookup: CDR1 MDHEN, CDR2 SYDVKM. This CDR3 is 14 amino acids long. CDR3 sequence reads: CASSFRGGKTEAFF.

The chain carries TRBV7-6 and TRBJ2-7; TCRdb designates TRBD2, a call that cannot be tested without DNA. The germline V gene has CDR1 SGHVS and CDR2 FNYEAQ. CDR3 length: 15 residues. The CDR3 sequence: CASSPSWEGLHEQYF.

The chain couples TRBV4-3 to TRBJ2-1; as DNA is missing, the TRBD1 call by TCRdb cannot be tested. Germline V gene data show CDR1 as LGHNA and CDR2 as YSLEER. This CDR3 spans 16 amino acids. This chain's CDR3 is CASSQDWGGSYNEQFF.

CDR3 loop: CASSLAYDQYF. The rearrangement joins TRBV5-1 to TRBJ2-7. The CDR3 sequence is 11 residues long. Germline V CDR1 and CDR2: SGHRS, YFSETQ.

This chain links TRBV4-1 with TRBJ1-2; TCRdb reports TRBD1, a call that lacks DNA to check it against. CDR3 length: 14 amino acids. Germline V CDR1 and CDR2: MGHRA, YSYEKL. CDR3 region: CASSQVRGDYGYTF.

The chain couples TRBV14 to TRBJ2-2. The germline CDR1 and CDR2 sequences are SGHDN and FVKESK. CDR3 length equals 16 residues. The CDR3 loop is CASSQETVTNTGELFF.

The chain joins TRBV3-1 to TRBJ2-7. The CDR3 has 12 residues. The V gene's germline CDR1 is LGHDT and CDR2 YNNKEL (reference sequence). CDR3 amino acids: CASGEVPYEQYF.

V gene TRBV15 combines with J gene TRBJ2-7; TCRdb reports TRBD2, a call that lacks DNA to check it against. The CDR3 runs 14 residues. Germline CDR1 LNHNV, CDR2 YYDKDF (reference sequence). CDR3 amino acids: CATSSPSAYGEQYF.